Below, 22 T cell receptor beta chains from the same sample are listed, as sequenced in a study of early T cells in non-severe SARS-CoV-2 infection. TCRdb independently ran MiXCR on the 5' RACE reads; one entry per CDR3 protein. The profile shows 85,000 to 95,000 distinct CDR3 sequences, roughly 15% of them singletons. Sequencing was carried out using whole blood. All receptors derive from an adult who was a healthcare worker with PCR-confirmed SARS-CoV-2 infection or an uninfected control (not recorded which).

This chain uses TRBV12-3 or TRBV12-4 with TRBJ2-3; tentatively, D is TRBD2 (6 bases). Deletions cut 2 bases from V and 6 bases from J, with 18 bases between. The CDR3 runs 16 residues. The CDR3 spells CASSLSRTEGGDTQYF. The DNA for the CDR3 is TGTGCCAGCAGTTTATCTCGGACTGAAGGAGGGGATACGCAGTATTTT.

This clonotype was found a few times. This chain connects TRBV18 to TRBJ2-4; TRBD1 might be the D (6 bases). Germline lookup yields CDR1 KGHSH and CDR2 LQKENI. V was trimmed by 2 bases and J by 0 bases, leaving 11 bases between them. The CDR3 length is 16 residues. The CDR3: CASSPATGRAKNIQYF. The CDR3 coding sequence is TGTGCCAGCTCACCAGCAACAGGGAGAGCCAAAAACATTCAGTACTTC.

As concerns this clonotype: One end of the junction is discordant with germline, which a read error may explain. The rearrangement uses TRBV20-1 and TRBJ1-3, with D tentatively TRBD1 (5 bases). This CDR3 region has 15 residues. The germline V gene has CDR1 DFQATT and CDR2 SNEGSKA (reference sequence). The CDR3 loop is CSAREGQSSENTIYF. The CDR3 bases are TGCAGTGCTAGAGAGGGGCAGAGCTCTGAAAACACCATATATTTT.

J is TRBJ1-2 and V is TRBV29-1, with 9 bases identical to TRBD1. In germline, CDR1 is SQVTM, CDR2 ANQGSEA. Germline trimming cut 4 bases from V and 0 bases from J; bases unmatched to any gene: 6. The CDR3 length is 15 residues. The CDR3 region has the DNA TGCAGCGTTGGAGGACAGGGGCGAGCTAACTATGGCTACACCTTC. Its translation is CSVGGQGRANYGYTF.

V and J are TRBV7-6 and TRBJ2-1; 9 positions agree with TRBD2. V dropped 1 base and J dropped 8; count of bases not matched to a gene: 6. Germline V CDR1 and CDR2: SGHVS, FNYEAQ. This CDR3 comprises 15 residues. CDR3 in DNA: TGTGCCAGCAGCTTAGTTCTAGCGGGGCTCGATGAGCAGTTCTTC. Residues: CASSLVLAGLDEQFF.

V gene TRBV29-1 combines with J gene TRBJ2-5, with D possibly being TRBD1 (6 bases). V was trimmed by 7 bases and J by 5 bases, leaving 14 bases between them. Germline V gene data show CDR1 as SQVTM and CDR2 as ANQGSEA. The CDR3 runs to 12 residues. Here the CDR3 DNA reads TGCAGCGCCGGAGAAGGGGGTGAGACCCAGTACTTC. It yields the protein CSAGEGGETQYF.

This chain connects TRBV20-1 to TRBJ2-7; possible D gene TRBD2, 6 bases. The CDR3 covers 14 residues. V was shortened by 0 bases and J by 2 bases, with 11 bases between the two germline ends. Germline CDR1 is DFQATT and CDR2 is SNEGSKA (reference sequence). The CDR3: CSARDCAGPYEQYV. CDR3 in DNA: TGCAGTGCTAGAGATTGCGCGGGACCCTACGAGCAGTACGTC.

The rearrangement uses TRBV5-4 and TRBJ2-1, with 7 bases matching TRBD2. The CDR3 spans 16 residues. CDR1 and CDR2 (germline): SGHNT, YYREEE (reference sequence). V shed 4 bases and J 1 base; nucleotides not matched to a gene: 8. Here the CDR3 DNA reads TGTGCCAGCAGCCCTCATGGGCGGGGGTCCTACAATGAGCAGTTCTTC. This gives the protein CASSPHGRGSYNEQFF.

This clonotype was detected a few times. The chain links TRBV19 to TRBJ2-3; 11 bases match TRBD2. The CDR3 is made up of 17 amino acids. Trimming cost V 7 bases and J 0 bases; bases outside gene matches: 9. Germline assignment: CDR1 LNHDA and CDR2 SQIVND (reference sequence). CDR3 bases: TGTGCCAGTATGTCGGCTAGCGGGGGGCCCAGCACAGATACGCAGTATTTT. Translating it yields CASMSASGGPSTDTQYF.

This chain joins TRBV9 and TRBJ1-5; weak D call: TRBD1 (6 bases). The CDR3 is 15 amino acids. The germline V gene has CDR1 SGDLS and CDR2 YYNGEE. Trimming shortened V by 4 bases and J by 0 bases, and 11 bases separated the two germline ends. In DNA, the CDR3 is TGTGCCAGCAGCAGACAGGAAAATAGCAATCAGCCCCAGCATTTT. As protein: CASSRQENSNQPQHF.

The chain joins TRBV20-1 to TRBJ1-2; D gene unclear. V lost 1 base and J lost 6, with 12 bases in between. Germline-derived CDR1 and CDR2 are DFQATT and SNEGSKA (reference sequence). The CDR3 length is 13 residues. CDR3 nucleotides: TGCAGTGCTAGAGTTACGGCGGGGAATGGCTACACCTTC. This encodes CSARVTAGNGYTF.

The chain links TRBV5-5 to TRBJ2-2; TRBD1 aligns across 9 bases. The CDR3 has 18 residues. The germline V gene has CDR1 SGHKS and CDR2 YYEKEE (reference sequence). The junction had 15 bases not matched to a gene; V was cut back by 3 bases and J by 6 bases. For the CDR3, the DNA is TGTGCCAGCAGCTCAACGCACACAAGGGACAGGGTGGCCGGGGAGCTGTTTTTT. Its translation: CASSSTHTRDRVAGELFF.

The chain employs TRBV30 and TRBJ1-5; 7 bases are a match to TRBD1. Germline loops: CDR1 GTSNPN, CDR2 SVGIG (reference sequence). This CDR3 has 16 residues. Trimming cost V 1 base and J 4 bases; bases outside gene matches: 10. The CDR3 is CAWSGRTGQLNQPQHF. CDR3 DNA sequence: TGTGCCTGGAGTGGACGAACGGGACAGCTAAATCAGCCCCAGCATTTT.

In this sample, this clonotype turned up many times. V usage is TRBV5-1 and J usage is TRBJ1-5; D is possibly TRBD1 (6 bases). This CDR3 is built from 15 residues. CDR1 SGHRS and CDR2 YFSETQ come from the germline V gene. V shed 0 bases and J shed 6 bases, with 13 bases lying between them. The CDR3 loop reads CASSLDRAVGQPQHF. The CDR3 region has the DNA TGCGCCAGCAGCTTGGACAGGGCCGTTGGTCAGCCCCAGCATTTT.

The table lists this clonotype with a few counts. The chain uses TRBV6-1 and TRBJ1-1; D ambiguous. The CDR3 has 12 amino acids. CDR1 and CDR2 from the germline V gene are MNHNS and SASEGT. Trimming shortened V by 11 bases and J by 1 base, and 11 bases separated the two germline ends. CDR3 sequence reads: CAGSIGNTEAFF. CDR3 sequence (DNA): TGTGCCGGTTCCATCGGGAACACTGAAGCTTTCTTT.

In DNA, the CDR3 is TGTGCCAGCAGAACCGGGACCTCTGTTTCCATATATTTT. Its protein product is CASRTGTSVSIYF. This chain connects TRBV12-3 or TRBV12-4 to TRBJ1-3; D perhaps matches TRBD1 (5 bases). This CDR3 is 13 amino acids long. V shed 6 bases and J shed 11 bases, with 17 bases lying between them.

The gene calls are TRBV3-1 and TRBJ2-5; TRBD1 aligns across 9 bases. Unmatched junction bases numbered 2, after V lost 0 bases and J lost 3 bases. CDR1 and CDR2 (germline): LGHDT, YNNKEL (reference sequence). CDR3 length: 15 residues. CDR3 sequence reads: CASSQEGTGKETQYF. CDR3 DNA: TGTGCCAGCAGCCAAGAAGGGACAGGGAAAGAGACCCAGTACTTC.

Notes on this clonotype: At one boundary the junction diverges from the germline segment, which might be a read error. The chain employs TRBV12-3 or TRBV12-4 and TRBJ2-1; perhaps TRBD1 as D (5 bases). The CDR3 runs 12 residues. CDR3 residues: CASSLGTGPCVF. The CDR3 DNA follows: TGTGCCAGCAGTTTAGGCACAGGCCCATGCGTCTTC.

This clonotype was seen more than once but under ten times. This chain joins TRBV6-6 and TRBJ2-3; 11 bases are shared with TRBD2. The germline CDR1 and CDR2 sequences are MNHNY and SVGAGI (reference sequence). The V and J ends lost 4 bases and 6 bases, in that order; junction bases with no gene match: 9. This CDR3 contains 16 residues. The CDR3 loop is CASSSTSGGHKDTQYF. DNA for the CDR3: TGTGCCAGCAGTTCCACTAGCGGGGGCCACAAGGATACGCAGTATTTT.

With respect to this clonotype: One junction end does not reproduce the germline sequence, and a read error may be involved. The V gene is TRBV30, the J gene TRBJ1-6; TRBD1 is a possible D gene (5 bases). This CDR3 comprises 14 residues. The germline gives CDR1 GTSNPN, CDR2 SVGIG (reference sequence). The CDR3 here is CAWSVQVYNSPLHF. CDR3 bases: TGTGCCTGGAGTGTACAGGTCTATAATTCACCCCTCCATTTT. The variable domain in full, with the rest retrieved from reference TRBV30 and TRBJ1-6, is SQTIHQWPATLVQPVGSPLSLECTVEGTSNPNLYWYRQAAGRGLQLLFYSVGIGQISSEVPQNLSASRPQDRQFILSSKKLLLSDSGFYLCAWSVQVYNSPLHFGNGTRLTVT.

This clonotype was seen only a few times. The V and J genes are TRBV18 and TRBJ2-1; D gene uncertain. V lost 6 bases to trimming and J lost 3 bases, with 6 bases between them. This CDR3 region has 12 residues. The V gene's germline CDR1 is KGHSH and CDR2 LQKENI. CDR3: CASSAIYNEQFF. In nucleotides, the CDR3 is TGTGCCAGCTCCGCGATCTACAATGAGCAGTTCTTC.

This clonotype was recorded a few times. The chain employs TRBV6-6 and TRBJ1-2; maybe TRBD1 (5 bases). Germline CDR1 is MNHNY and CDR2 is SVGAGI (reference sequence). With 5 bases removed from V and 4 bases from J, the gap between germline ends came to 14 bases. This CDR3 region has 14 residues. CDR3 residues: CASSGDGHPYGYTF. CDR3 in DNA: TGTGCCAGCAGTGGGGACGGTCACCCCTATGGCTACACCTTC.